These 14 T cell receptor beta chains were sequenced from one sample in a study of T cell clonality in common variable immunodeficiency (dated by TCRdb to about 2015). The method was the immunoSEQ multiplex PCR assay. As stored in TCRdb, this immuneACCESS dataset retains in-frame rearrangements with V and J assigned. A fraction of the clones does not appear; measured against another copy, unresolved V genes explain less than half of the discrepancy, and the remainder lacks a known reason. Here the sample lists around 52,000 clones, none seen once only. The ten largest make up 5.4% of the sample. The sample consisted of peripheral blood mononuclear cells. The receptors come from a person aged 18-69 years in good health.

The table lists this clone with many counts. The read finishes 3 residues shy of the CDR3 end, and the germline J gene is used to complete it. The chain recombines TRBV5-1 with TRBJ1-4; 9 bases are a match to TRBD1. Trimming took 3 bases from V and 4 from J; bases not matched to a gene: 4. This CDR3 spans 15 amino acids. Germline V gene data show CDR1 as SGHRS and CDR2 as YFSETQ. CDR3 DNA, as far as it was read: TGCGCCAGCAGCTCCGGACAGGGGAGTAATGAAAAA. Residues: CASSSGQGSNEK. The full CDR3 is CASSSGQGSNEKLFF. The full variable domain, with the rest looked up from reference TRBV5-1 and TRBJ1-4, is KAGVTQTPRYLIKTRGQQVTLSCSPISGHRSVSWYQQTPGQGLQFLFEYFSETQRNKGNFPGRFSGRQFSNSRSEMNVSTLELGDSALYLCASSSGQGSNEKLFFGSGTQLSVL.

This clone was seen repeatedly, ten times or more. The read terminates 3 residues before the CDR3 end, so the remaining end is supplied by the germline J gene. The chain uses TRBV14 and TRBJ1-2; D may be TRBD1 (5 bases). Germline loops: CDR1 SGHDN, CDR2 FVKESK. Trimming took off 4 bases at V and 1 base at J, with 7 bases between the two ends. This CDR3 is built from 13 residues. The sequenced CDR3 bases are TGTGCCAGCAGCCCTGACAGTAACTATGGC. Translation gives CASSPDSNYG. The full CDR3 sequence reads CASSPDSNYGYTF. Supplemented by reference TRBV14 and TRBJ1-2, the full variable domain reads EAGVTQFPSHSVIEKGQTVTLRCDPISGHDNLYWYRRVMGKEIKFLLHFVKESKQDESGMPNNRFLAERTGGTYSTLKVQPAELEDSGVYFCASSPDSNYGYTFGSGTRLTVV.

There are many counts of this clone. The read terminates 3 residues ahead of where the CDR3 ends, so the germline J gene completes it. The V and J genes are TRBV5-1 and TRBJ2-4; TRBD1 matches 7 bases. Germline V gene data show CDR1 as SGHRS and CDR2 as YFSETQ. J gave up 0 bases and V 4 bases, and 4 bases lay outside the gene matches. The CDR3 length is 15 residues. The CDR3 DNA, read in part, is TGCGCCAGCAGCCAGGGGGACGTAGCCAAAAACATT. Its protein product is CASSQGDVAKNI. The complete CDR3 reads CASSQGDVAKNIQYF.

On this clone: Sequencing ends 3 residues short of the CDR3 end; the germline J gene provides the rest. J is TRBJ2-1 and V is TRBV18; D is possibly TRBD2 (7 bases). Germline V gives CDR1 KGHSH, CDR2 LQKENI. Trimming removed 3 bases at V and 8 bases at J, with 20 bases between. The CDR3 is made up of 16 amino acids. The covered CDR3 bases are TGTGCCAGCTCACCCATGGCTGCGGGGGCCCACTATGAG. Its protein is CASSPMAAGAHYE. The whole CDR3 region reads CASSPMAAGAHYEQFF.

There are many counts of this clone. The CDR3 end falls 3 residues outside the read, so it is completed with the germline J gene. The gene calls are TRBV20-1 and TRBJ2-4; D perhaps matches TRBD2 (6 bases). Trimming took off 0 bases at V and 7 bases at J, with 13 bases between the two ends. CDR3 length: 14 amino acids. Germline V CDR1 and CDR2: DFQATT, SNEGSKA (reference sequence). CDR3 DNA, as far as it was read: TGCAGTGCTAGAGACACTCGGGACTTTAACATT. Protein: CSARDTRDFNI. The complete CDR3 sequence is CSARDTRDFNIQYF.

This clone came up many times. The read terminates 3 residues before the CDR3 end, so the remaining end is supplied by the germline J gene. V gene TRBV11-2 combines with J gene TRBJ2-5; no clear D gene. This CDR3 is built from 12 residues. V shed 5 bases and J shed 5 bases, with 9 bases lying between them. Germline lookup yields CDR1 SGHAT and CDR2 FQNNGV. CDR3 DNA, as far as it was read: TGTGCCAGCAGCCTACTTCGGGAGACC. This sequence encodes CASSLLRET. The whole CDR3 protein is CASSLLRETQYF.

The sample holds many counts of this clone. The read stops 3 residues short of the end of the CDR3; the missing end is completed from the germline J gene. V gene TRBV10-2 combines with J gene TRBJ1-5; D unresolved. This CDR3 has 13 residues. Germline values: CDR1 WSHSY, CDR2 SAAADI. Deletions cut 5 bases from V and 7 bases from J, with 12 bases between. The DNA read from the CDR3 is TGCGCCAGCAGTAGAGGTGAGAACCAGCCC. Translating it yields CASSRGENQP. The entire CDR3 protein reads CASSRGENQPQHF.

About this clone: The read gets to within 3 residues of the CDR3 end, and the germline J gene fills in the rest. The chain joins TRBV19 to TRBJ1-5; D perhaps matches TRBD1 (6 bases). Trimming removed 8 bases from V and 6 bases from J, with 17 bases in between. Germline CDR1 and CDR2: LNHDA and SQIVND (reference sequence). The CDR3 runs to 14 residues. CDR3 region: CASGSGHFGQPQHF. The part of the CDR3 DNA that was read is TGTGCCAGTGGCTCGGGACACTTTGGTCAGCCC.

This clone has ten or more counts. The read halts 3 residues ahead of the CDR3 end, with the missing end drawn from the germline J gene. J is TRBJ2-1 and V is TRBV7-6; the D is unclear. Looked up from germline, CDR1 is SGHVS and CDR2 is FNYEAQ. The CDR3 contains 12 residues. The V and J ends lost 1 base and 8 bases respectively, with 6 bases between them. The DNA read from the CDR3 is TGTGCCAGCAGCTTAGTTTCGGATGAG. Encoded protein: CASSLVSDE. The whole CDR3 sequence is CASSLVSDEQFF.

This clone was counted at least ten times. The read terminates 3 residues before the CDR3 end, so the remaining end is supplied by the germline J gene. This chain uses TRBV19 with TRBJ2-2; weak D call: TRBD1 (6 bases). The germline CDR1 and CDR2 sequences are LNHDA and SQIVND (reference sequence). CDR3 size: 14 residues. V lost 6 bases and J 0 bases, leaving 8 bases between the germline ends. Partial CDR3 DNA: TGTGCCAGTAGGGGACAAACGAACACCGGGGAG. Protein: CASRGQTNTGE. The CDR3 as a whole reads CASRGQTNTGELFF.

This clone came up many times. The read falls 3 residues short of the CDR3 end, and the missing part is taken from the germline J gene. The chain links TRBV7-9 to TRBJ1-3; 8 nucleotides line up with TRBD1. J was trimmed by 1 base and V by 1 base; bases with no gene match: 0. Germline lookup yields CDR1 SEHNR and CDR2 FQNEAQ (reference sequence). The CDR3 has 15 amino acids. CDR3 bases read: TGTGCCAGCAGCTTAGGACAGGGGTCTGGAAACACC. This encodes CASSLGQGSGNT. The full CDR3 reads CASSLGQGSGNTIYF.

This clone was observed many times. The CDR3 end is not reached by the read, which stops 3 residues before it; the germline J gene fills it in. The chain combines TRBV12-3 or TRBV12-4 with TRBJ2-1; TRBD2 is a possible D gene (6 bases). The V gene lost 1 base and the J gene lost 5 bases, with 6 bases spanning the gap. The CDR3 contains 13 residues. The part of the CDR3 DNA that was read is TGTGCCAGCAGTTTAGGGACTAACAATGAG. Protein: CASSLGTNNE. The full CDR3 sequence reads CASSLGTNNEQFF.

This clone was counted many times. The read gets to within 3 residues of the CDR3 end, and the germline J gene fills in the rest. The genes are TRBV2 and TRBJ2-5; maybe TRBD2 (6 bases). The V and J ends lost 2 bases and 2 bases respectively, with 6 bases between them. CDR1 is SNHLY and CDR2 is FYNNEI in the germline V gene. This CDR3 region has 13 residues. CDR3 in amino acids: CASSERGQETQYF. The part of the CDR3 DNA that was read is TGTGCCAGCAGTGAACGGGGGCAAGAGACC.

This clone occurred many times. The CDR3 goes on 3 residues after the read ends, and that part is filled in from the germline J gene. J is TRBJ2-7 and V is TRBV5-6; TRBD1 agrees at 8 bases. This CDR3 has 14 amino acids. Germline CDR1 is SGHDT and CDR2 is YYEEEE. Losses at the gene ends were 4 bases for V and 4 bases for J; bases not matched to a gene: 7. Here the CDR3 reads CASSPTGVRYEQYF. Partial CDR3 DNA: TGTGCCAGCAGCCCGACAGGGGTTAGGTACGAG.